Listed below are T cell receptor beta chains from one sample, sequenced in a study of blood T cell repertoires in COVID-19. Method: immunoSEQ multiplex PCR; TCRdb's copy keeps in-frame clones and lacks some. The sample lists about 160,000 clones; over 80% were seen once. The sample was peripheral blood. These receptors came from a woman aged 45-59 years with acute or convalescent COVID-19. The CDR3 runs from the conserved cysteine through the conserved F or W. A D gene is named only where the DNA matches it firmly. Size values are once, few and many counts, or a class for expanded clones, and some rows have none.

clone_size: NA
j_call: TRBJ1-2
v_call: TRBV5-4
d_call: NA
cdr3_aa: CASSLQKRGYTF
cdr3_nt: TGTGCCAGCAGCTTGCAGAAAAGAGGCTACACCTTC

clone_size: NA
j_call: TRBJ2-2
v_call: TRBV19
d_call: NA
cdr3_aa: CASSSRTANTGELFF
cdr3_nt: TGTGCCAGTAGTTCGAGAACAGCGAACACCGGGGAGCTGTTTTTT

clone_size: NA
j_call: TRBJ1-2
v_call: TRBV12-3/TRBV12-4
d_call: TRBD1
cdr3_aa: CASRSDRAGYTF
cdr3_nt: TGTGCCAGCAGGTCGGACAGGGCAGGCTACACCTTC

clone_size: NA
j_call: TRBJ2-3
v_call: TRBV10-3
d_call: NA
cdr3_aa: CAITPGDRTDTQYF
cdr3_nt: TGTGCCATCACTCCGGGGGACCGCACAGATACGCAGTATTTT

clone_size: NA
j_call: TRBJ2-1
v_call: TRBV5-6
d_call: NA
cdr3_aa: CASSPTEQYNEQFF
cdr3_nt: TGTGCCAGCAGCCCGACCGAACAGTACAATGAGCAGTTCTTC

clone_size: NA
j_call: TRBJ2-7
v_call: TRBV28
d_call: NA
cdr3_aa: CASTEGAGRYEQYF
cdr3_nt: TGTGCCAGCACTGAAGGGGCTGGGAGGTACGAGCAGTACTTC

clone_size: NA
j_call: TRBJ2-5
v_call: TRBV19
d_call: NA
cdr3_aa: CASSIRGLAGETQYF
cdr3_nt: TGTGCCAGTAGTATTAGAGGTCTAGCAGGAGAGACCCAGTACTTC

clone_size: NA
j_call: TRBJ1-1
v_call: TRBV5-1
d_call: TRBD1
cdr3_aa: CASSLVGGQGSTEAFF
cdr3_nt: TGCGCCAGCAGCTTGGTGGGGGGACAGGGAAGCACTGAAGCTTTCTTT

clone_size: NA
j_call: TRBJ2-2
v_call: TRBV2
d_call: NA
cdr3_aa: CATNAPGGELFF
cdr3_nt: TGTGCCACGAACGCACCGGGCGGGGAGCTGTTTTTT

clone_size: NA
j_call: TRBJ1-1
v_call: TRBV5-1
d_call: TRBD1
cdr3_aa: CASSSGTGNTEAFF
cdr3_nt: TGCGCCAGCAGCTCCGGGACAGGGAACACTGAAGCTTTCTTT

clone_size: NA
j_call: TRBJ2-7
v_call: TRBV2
d_call: NA
cdr3_aa: CASGYTGGEQYF
cdr3_nt: TGTGCCAGCGGTTATACAGGAGGGGAGCAGTACTTC

clone_size: NA
j_call: TRBJ2-1
v_call: TRBV21-1
d_call: NA
cdr3_aa: CASSRDRHSSYNEQFF
cdr3_nt: TGTGCCAGCAGTCGAGACAGGCATAGCTCCTACAATGAGCAGTTCTTC

clone_size: NA
j_call: TRBJ1-2
v_call: TRBV12-3/TRBV12-4
d_call: TRBD1
cdr3_aa: CASSAGQGVGYTF
cdr3_nt: TGTGCCAGCAGTGCGGGACAGGGAGTTGGCTACACCTTC

clone_size: NA
j_call: TRBJ1-6
v_call: TRBV11-2
d_call: NA
cdr3_aa: CASSLEANSPLHF
cdr3_nt: TGTGCCAGCAGTCTAGAAGCAAATTCACCCCTCCACTTT

clone_size: NA
j_call: TRBJ1-5
v_call: TRBV19
d_call: TRBD1
cdr3_aa: CASQDRGGNQPQHF
cdr3_nt: TGTGCCAGCCAGGACAGGGGAGGCAATCAGCCCCAGCATTTT

clone_size: NA
j_call: TRBJ1-5
v_call: TRBV2
d_call: NA
cdr3_aa: CASRGGVSNQPQHF
cdr3_nt: TGTGCCAGCAGAGGAGGGGTGAGCAATCAGCCCCAGCATTTT

clone_size: NA
j_call: TRBJ2-5
v_call: TRBV11-3
d_call: NA
cdr3_aa: CASSQQGRETQYF
cdr3_nt: TGTGCCAGCAGCCAACAGGGAAGAGAGACCCAGTACTTC

clone_size: NA
j_call: TRBJ2-3
v_call: TRBV24-1
d_call: NA
cdr3_aa: CATSDPSTGLEMDTQYF
cdr3_nt: TGTGCCACCAGTGATCCCTCAACAGGTTTGGAAATGGATACGCAGTATTTT

clone_size: NA
j_call: TRBJ1-5
v_call: TRBV6-5
d_call: NA
cdr3_aa: CASSKDSYSNQPQHF
cdr3_nt: TGTGCCAGCAGTAAGGACAGTTATAGCAATCAGCCCCAGCATTTT

clone_size: NA
j_call: TRBJ1-6
v_call: TRBV7-2
d_call: NA
cdr3_aa: CASSPRHSEAGNNSPLHF
cdr3_nt: TGTGCCAGCAGCCCCCGACACTCCGAGGCGGGGAATAATTCACCCCTCCACTTT

clone_size: NA
j_call: TRBJ1-4
v_call: TRBV19
d_call: NA
cdr3_aa: CASSPVGRNEKLFF
cdr3_nt: TGTGCCAGTAGCCCTGTGGGGAGGAATGAAAAACTGTTTTTT

clone_size: NA
j_call: TRBJ2-1
v_call: TRBV3-1/TRBV3-2
d_call: NA
cdr3_aa: CASSLAIWETYNEQFF
cdr3_nt: TGTGCCAGCAGCCTCGCCATATGGGAGACCTACAATGAGCAGTTCTTC

clone_size: NA
j_call: TRBJ2-7
v_call: TRBV6-5
d_call: NA
cdr3_aa: CASSYSYPGESYEQYF
cdr3_nt: TGTGCCAGCAGTTACTCGTACCCGGGAGAGTCCTACGAGCAGTACTTC

clone_size: NA
j_call: TRBJ1-3
v_call: TRBV27
d_call: NA
cdr3_aa: CASRGASGNTIYF
cdr3_nt: TGTGCCAGCAGGGGGGCCTCTGGAAACACCATATATTTT

clone_size: NA
j_call: TRBJ2-1
v_call: TRBV5-6
d_call: NA
cdr3_aa: CASSLAGLTQQFF
cdr3_nt: TGTGCCAGCAGCTTGGCCGGACTTACTCAGCAGTTCTTC

clone_size: NA
j_call: TRBJ1-5
v_call: TRBV4-1
d_call: NA
cdr3_aa: CASSPEAQQGVGQPQHF
cdr3_nt: TGCGCCAGCAGCCCCGAGGCCCAACAGGGTGTTGGTCAGCCCCAGCATTTT

clone_size: NA
j_call: TRBJ2-7
v_call: TRBV29-1
d_call: NA
cdr3_aa: CSVVLDGYEQYF
cdr3_nt: TGCAGCGTTGTACTAGACGGCTACGAGCAGTACTTC

clone_size: NA
j_call: TRBJ1-5
v_call: TRBV2
d_call: NA
cdr3_aa: CASRSSGTGLHQPQHF
cdr3_nt: TGTGCCAGCCGATCTTCAGGGACTGGCCTCCATCAGCCCCAGCATTTT

clone_size: NA
j_call: TRBJ2-3
v_call: TRBV7-2
d_call: NA
cdr3_aa: CASSLAGEAQYF
cdr3_nt: TGTGCCAGCAGCTTAGCAGGGGAGGCGCAGTATTTT

clone_size: NA
j_call: TRBJ1-5
v_call: TRBV6-5
d_call: TRBD1
cdr3_aa: CASSYSGTGGQPQHF
cdr3_nt: TGTGCCAGCAGTTACTCGGGGACAGGAGGTCAGCCCCAGCATTTT

clone_size: NA
j_call: TRBJ2-1
v_call: TRBV24-1
d_call: NA
cdr3_aa: CATSDSKGGGYNEQFF
cdr3_nt: TGTGCCACCAGTGATTCTAAAGGGGGGGGGTACAATGAGCAGTTCTTC

clone_size: few
j_call: TRBJ1-1
v_call: TRBV29-1
d_call: NA
cdr3_aa: CSVVVPMNTEAFF
cdr3_nt: TGCAGCGTTGTTGTCCCCATGAACACTGAAGCTTTCTTT

clone_size: NA
j_call: TRBJ2-5
v_call: TRBV25-1
d_call: TRBD1
cdr3_aa: CASSSRPGQGAEETQYF
cdr3_nt: TGTGCCAGCAGCTCCCGTCCGGGACAGGGGGCGGAGGAGACCCAGTACTTC

clone_size: NA
j_call: TRBJ2-5
v_call: TRBV4-1
d_call: TRBD1
cdr3_aa: CASSQETGQGYF
cdr3_nt: TGCGCCAGCAGCCAAGAGACCGGACAGGGGTACTTC

clone_size: once
j_call: TRBJ2-1
v_call: TRBV20-1
d_call: NA
cdr3_aa: CSAPIYNEQFF
cdr3_nt: TGCAGTGCTCCTATCTACAATGAGCAGTTCTTC

clone_size: many
j_call: TRBJ2-7
v_call: TRBV7-3
d_call: TRBD1
cdr3_aa: CASSLSALGQGSYEQYF
cdr3_nt: TGTGCCAGCAGCTTATCCGCCCTAGGACAGGGGAGCTACGAGCAGTACTTC

clone_size: NA
j_call: TRBJ2-7
v_call: TRBV11-2
d_call: NA
cdr3_aa: CASSLVRYSYEQYF
cdr3_nt: TGTGCCAGCAGCTTAGTGAGGTACTCCTACGAGCAGTACTTC

clone_size: NA
j_call: TRBJ2-1
v_call: TRBV30
d_call: TRBD2
cdr3_aa: CAWRYPSGEYNEQFF
cdr3_nt: TGTGCCTGGAGATACCCTAGCGGGGAGTACAATGAGCAGTTCTTC

clone_size: NA
j_call: TRBJ2-7
v_call: TRBV21-1
d_call: NA
cdr3_aa: CASSAYETGTSSYEQYF
cdr3_nt: TGTGCCAGCAGCGCCTACGAGACAGGGACGAGCTCCTACGAGCAGTACTTC

clone_size: NA
j_call: TRBJ2-1
v_call: TRBV10-2
d_call: TRBD2
cdr3_aa: CASSESGSGSWQFF
cdr3_nt: TGCGCCAGCAGTGAGTCCGGTAGCGGGAGCTGGCAGTTCTTC

clone_size: NA
j_call: TRBJ1-1
v_call: TRBV7-9
d_call: TRBD1
cdr3_aa: CASSPHRGLLNTEAFF
cdr3_nt: TGTGCCAGCAGCCCTCACAGGGGACTCTTGAACACTGAAGCTTTCTTT

clone_size: NA
j_call: TRBJ1-3
v_call: TRBV9
d_call: TRBD1
cdr3_aa: CASSTGDREAGNTIYF
cdr3_nt: TGTGCCAGCAGCACCGGGGACAGGGAGGCTGGAAACACCATATATTTT

clone_size: NA
j_call: TRBJ1-3
v_call: TRBV19
d_call: NA
cdr3_aa: CASSPEGDTIYF
cdr3_nt: TGTGCCAGTAGTCCAGAGGGAGACACCATATATTTT

clone_size: NA
j_call: TRBJ2-1
v_call: TRBV7-9
d_call: TRBD2
cdr3_aa: CASSLEGSGRYYNEQFF
cdr3_nt: TGTGCCAGCAGCTTAGAGGGAAGCGGGAGGTACTACAATGAGCAGTTCTTC

clone_size: NA
j_call: TRBJ2-7
v_call: TRBV4-3
d_call: TRBD1
cdr3_aa: CASSQDPQGAYEQYF
cdr3_nt: TGCGCCAGCAGCCAAGATCCACAGGGGGCCTACGAGCAGTACTTC

clone_size: few
j_call: TRBJ1-1
v_call: TRBV4-3
d_call: NA
cdr3_aa: CASSAGPRGTEAFF
cdr3_nt: TGCGCCAGCAGCGCGGGACCCCGAGGGACTGAAGCTTTCTTT

clone_size: NA
j_call: TRBJ1-1
v_call: TRBV30
d_call: TRBD1
cdr3_aa: CAWTGGDRGPRAAAFF
cdr3_nt: TGTGCCTGGACCGGGGGGGACAGGGGGCCCAGGGCAGCAGCTTTCTTT

clone_size: NA
j_call: TRBJ2-2
v_call: TRBV15
d_call: TRBD1
cdr3_aa: CATSGQGVTGELFF
cdr3_nt: TGTGCCACCAGCGGACAGGGGGTGACCGGGGAGCTGTTTTTT

clone_size: NA
j_call: TRBJ2-1
v_call: TRBV20-1
d_call: TRBD2
cdr3_aa: CSASWTSTYNEQFF
cdr3_nt: TGCAGTGCTAGTTGGACTAGCACTTACAATGAGCAGTTCTTC

clone_size: NA
j_call: TRBJ2-3
v_call: TRBV20-1
d_call: NA
cdr3_aa: CSARDPGPQYF
cdr3_nt: TGCAGTGCTAGAGATCCAGGGCCGCAGTATTTT

clone_size: NA
j_call: TRBJ1-1
v_call: TRBV18
d_call: NA
cdr3_aa: CASSPWTAEQNTEAFF
cdr3_nt: TGTGCCAGCTCACCCTGGACAGCGGAACAGAACACTGAAGCTTTCTTT

clone_size: once
j_call: TRBJ1-6
v_call: TRBV7-2
d_call: TRBD1
cdr3_aa: CASSFRQGSYNSPLHF
cdr3_nt: TGTGCCAGCAGCTTCCGACAGGGATCCTATAATTCACCCCTCCACTTT

clone_size: NA
j_call: TRBJ2-1
v_call: TRBV28
d_call: NA
cdr3_aa: CASRDSNEQFF
cdr3_nt: TGTGCCAGTAGAGACTCTAATGAGCAGTTCTTC

clone_size: NA
j_call: TRBJ1-1
v_call: TRBV3-1/TRBV3-2
d_call: TRBD1
cdr3_aa: CASSQFRTGDTEAFF
cdr3_nt: TGTGCCAGCAGCCAATTTAGGACAGGGGACACTGAAGCTTTCTTT

clone_size: NA
j_call: TRBJ1-2
v_call: TRBV2
d_call: NA
cdr3_aa: CASSYDRIYGYTF
cdr3_nt: TGTGCCAGCAGTTACGACAGGATCTATGGCTACACCTTC

clone_size: once
j_call: TRBJ1-4
v_call: TRBV27
d_call: TRBD1
cdr3_aa: CASSSRQGPTSGLFF
cdr3_nt: TGTGCCAGCAGTTCAAGACAGGGGCCAACAAGTGGTCTGTTTTTT

clone_size: NA
j_call: TRBJ2-7
v_call: TRBV9
d_call: TRBD2
cdr3_aa: CASSGSSGRNYEQYF
cdr3_nt: TGTGCCAGCAGCGGATCTAGCGGGAGAAACTACGAGCAGTACTTC

clone_size: NA
j_call: TRBJ2-4
v_call: TRBV21-1
d_call: NA
cdr3_aa: CASSKEGRITKNIQYF
cdr3_nt: TGTGCCAGCAGCAAGGAGGGGAGGATAACCAAAAACATTCAGTACTTC

clone_size: NA
j_call: TRBJ1-1
v_call: TRBV30
d_call: NA
cdr3_aa: CAWGINTEAFF
cdr3_nt: TGTGCCTGGGGCATCAACACTGAAGCTTTCTTT

clone_size: NA
j_call: TRBJ1-1
v_call: TRBV7-2
d_call: NA
cdr3_aa: CASSLSTGLNTEAFF
cdr3_nt: TGTGCCAGCAGCTTATCGACAGGCCTGAACACTGAAGCTTTCTTT